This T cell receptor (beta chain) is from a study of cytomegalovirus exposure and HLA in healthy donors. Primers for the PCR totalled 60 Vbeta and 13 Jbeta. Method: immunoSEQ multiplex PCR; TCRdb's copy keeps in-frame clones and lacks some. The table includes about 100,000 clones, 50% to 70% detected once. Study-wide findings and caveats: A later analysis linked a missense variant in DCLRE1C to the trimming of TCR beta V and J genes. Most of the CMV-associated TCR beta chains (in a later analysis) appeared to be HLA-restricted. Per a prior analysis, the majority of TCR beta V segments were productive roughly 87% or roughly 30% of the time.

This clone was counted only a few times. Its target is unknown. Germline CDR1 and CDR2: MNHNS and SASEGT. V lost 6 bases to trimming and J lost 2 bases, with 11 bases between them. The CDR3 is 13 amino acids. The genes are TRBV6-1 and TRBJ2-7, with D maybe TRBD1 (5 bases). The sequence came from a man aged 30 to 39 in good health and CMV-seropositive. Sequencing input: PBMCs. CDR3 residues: CASSQRGPYEQYF. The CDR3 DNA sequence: TGTGCCAGCAGCCAAAGGGGCCCCTACGAGCAGTACTTC.